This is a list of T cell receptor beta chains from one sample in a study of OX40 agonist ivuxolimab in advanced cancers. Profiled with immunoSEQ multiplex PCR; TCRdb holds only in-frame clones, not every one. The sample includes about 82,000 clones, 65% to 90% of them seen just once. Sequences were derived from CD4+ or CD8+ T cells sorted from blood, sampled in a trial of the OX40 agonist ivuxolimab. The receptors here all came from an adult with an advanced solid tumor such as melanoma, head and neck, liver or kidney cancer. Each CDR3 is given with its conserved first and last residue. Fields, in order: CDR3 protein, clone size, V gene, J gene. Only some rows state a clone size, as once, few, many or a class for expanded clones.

cdr3_aa: CASSSSSNGGYTF
clone_size: few
v_call: TRBV11-2
j_call: TRBJ1-2

cdr3_aa: CASSWTVQGNTEAFF
clone_size: -
v_call: TRBV5-1
j_call: TRBJ1-1

cdr3_aa: CASTTGTFNYGYTF
clone_size: -
v_call: TRBV19
j_call: TRBJ1-2

cdr3_aa: CASSATQGASYEQYF
clone_size: -
v_call: TRBV6-1
j_call: TRBJ2-7

cdr3_aa: CASSPLNLIYEQYF
clone_size: -
v_call: TRBV27
j_call: TRBJ2-7

cdr3_aa: CAWSRGLNNQPQHF
clone_size: -
v_call: TRBV30
j_call: TRBJ1-5

cdr3_aa: CASIPGTGNTGELFF
clone_size: -
v_call: TRBV19
j_call: TRBJ2-2

cdr3_aa: CASSRTGQTLNSPLHF
clone_size: -
v_call: TRBV5-1
j_call: TRBJ1-6

cdr3_aa: CASSSIAVYGYTF
clone_size: -
v_call: TRBV7-9
j_call: TRBJ1-2

cdr3_aa: CASTNYARGSGELFF
clone_size: -
v_call: TRBV28
j_call: TRBJ2-2

cdr3_aa: CASSYWLREQYF
clone_size: -
v_call: TRBV5-5
j_call: TRBJ2-7

cdr3_aa: CASSSGNSGTGELFF
clone_size: -
v_call: TRBV9
j_call: TRBJ2-2

cdr3_aa: CASSEARGITEAFF
clone_size: -
v_call: TRBV25-1
j_call: TRBJ1-1

cdr3_aa: CASSLAGQEQFF
clone_size: few
v_call: TRBV6-1
j_call: TRBJ2-1

cdr3_aa: CASSVAGGAGDTQYF
clone_size: many
v_call: TRBV9
j_call: TRBJ2-3

cdr3_aa: CASSSLAGAGEQFF
clone_size: once
v_call: TRBV10-2
j_call: TRBJ2-1

cdr3_aa: CASSARDPVGEQFF
clone_size: -
v_call: TRBV9
j_call: TRBJ2-1

cdr3_aa: CASTLAGEYNEQFF
clone_size: -
v_call: TRBV27
j_call: TRBJ2-1

cdr3_aa: CASSLGGEQFF
clone_size: -
v_call: TRBV5-1
j_call: TRBJ2-1

cdr3_aa: CSVEKPSDENNEQFF
clone_size: -
v_call: TRBV29-1
j_call: TRBJ2-1

cdr3_aa: CASQTSRNTGELFF
clone_size: -
v_call: TRBV19
j_call: TRBJ2-2

cdr3_aa: CASSLWGGTDTQYF
clone_size: -
v_call: TRBV28
j_call: TRBJ2-3

cdr3_aa: CASSDDRDGYSNQPQHF
clone_size: -
v_call: TRBV2
j_call: TRBJ1-5

cdr3_aa: CASIFSGRGGTDTQYF
clone_size: -
v_call: TRBV28
j_call: TRBJ2-3